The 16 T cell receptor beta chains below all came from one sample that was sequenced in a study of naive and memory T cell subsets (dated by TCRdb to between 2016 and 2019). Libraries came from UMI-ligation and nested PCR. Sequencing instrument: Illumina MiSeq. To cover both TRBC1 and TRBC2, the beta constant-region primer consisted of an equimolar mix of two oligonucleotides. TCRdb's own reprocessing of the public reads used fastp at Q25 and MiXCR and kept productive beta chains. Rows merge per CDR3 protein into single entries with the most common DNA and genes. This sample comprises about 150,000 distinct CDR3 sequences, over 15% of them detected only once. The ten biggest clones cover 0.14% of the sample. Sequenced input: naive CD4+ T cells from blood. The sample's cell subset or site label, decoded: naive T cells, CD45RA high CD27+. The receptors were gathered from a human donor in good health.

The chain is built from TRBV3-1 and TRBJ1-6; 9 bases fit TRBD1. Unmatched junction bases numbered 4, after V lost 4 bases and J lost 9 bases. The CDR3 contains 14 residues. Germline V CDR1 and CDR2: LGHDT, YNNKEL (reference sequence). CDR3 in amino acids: CASSLQGARSPLHF. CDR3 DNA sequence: TGTGCCAGCAGCCTACAGGGGGCTCGTTCACCCCTCCACTTT.

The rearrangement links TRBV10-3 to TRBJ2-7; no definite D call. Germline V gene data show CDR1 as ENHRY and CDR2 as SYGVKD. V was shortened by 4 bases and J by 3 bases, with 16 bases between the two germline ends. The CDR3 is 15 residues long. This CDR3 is CAISVIAGSSYEQYF. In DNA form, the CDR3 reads TGTGCCATCAGTGTAATCGCTGGCAGTAGCTACGAGCAGTACTTC.

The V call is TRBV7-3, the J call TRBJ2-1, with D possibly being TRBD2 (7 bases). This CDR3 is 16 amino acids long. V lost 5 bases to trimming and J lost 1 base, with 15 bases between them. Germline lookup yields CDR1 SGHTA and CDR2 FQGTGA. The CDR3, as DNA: TGTGCCAGCAGCCTATTGGGGGGGACATCCTACAATGAGCAGTTCTTC. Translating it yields CASSLLGGTSYNEQFF.

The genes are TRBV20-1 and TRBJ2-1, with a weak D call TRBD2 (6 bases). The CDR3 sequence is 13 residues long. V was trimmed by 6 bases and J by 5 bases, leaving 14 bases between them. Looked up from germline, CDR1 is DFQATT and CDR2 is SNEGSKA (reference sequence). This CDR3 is CSAPGAGNNEQFF. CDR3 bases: TGCAGTGCCCCCGGGGCGGGAAACAATGAGCAGTTCTTC.

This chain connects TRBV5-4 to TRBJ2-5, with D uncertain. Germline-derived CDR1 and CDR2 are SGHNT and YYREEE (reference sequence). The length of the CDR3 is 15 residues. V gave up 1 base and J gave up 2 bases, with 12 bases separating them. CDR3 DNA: TGTGCCAGCAGCTTGAAGTCGGCACAACAAGAGACCCAGTACTTC. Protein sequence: CASSLKSAQQETQYF. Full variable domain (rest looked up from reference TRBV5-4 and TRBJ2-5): ETGVTQSPTHLIKTRGQQVTLRCSSQSGHNTVSWYQQALGQGPQFIFQYYREEENGRGNFPPRFSGLQFPNYSSELNVNALELDDSALYLCASSLKSAQQETQYFGPGTRLLVL.

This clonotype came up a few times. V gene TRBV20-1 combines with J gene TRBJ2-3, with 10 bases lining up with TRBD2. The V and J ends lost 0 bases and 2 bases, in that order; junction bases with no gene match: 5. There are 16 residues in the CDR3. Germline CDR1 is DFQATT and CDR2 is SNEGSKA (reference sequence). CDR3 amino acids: CSAREGLADYTDTQYF. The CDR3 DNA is TGCAGTGCTAGAGAAGGACTAGCGGATTACACAGATACGCAGTATTTT.

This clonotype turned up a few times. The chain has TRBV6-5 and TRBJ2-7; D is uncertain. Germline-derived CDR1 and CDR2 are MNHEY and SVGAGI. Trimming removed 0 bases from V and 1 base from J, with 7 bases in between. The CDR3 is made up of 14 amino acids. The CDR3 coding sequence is TGTGCCAGCAGTTACTCGATGGGGTCCTACGAGCAGTACTTC. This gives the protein CASSYSMGSYEQYF.

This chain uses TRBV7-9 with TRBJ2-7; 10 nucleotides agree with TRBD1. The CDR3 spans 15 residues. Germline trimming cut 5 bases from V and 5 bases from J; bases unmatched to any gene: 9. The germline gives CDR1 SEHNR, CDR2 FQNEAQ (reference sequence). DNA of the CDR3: TGTGCCAGCAGCCCCGGGACAGGGGAATCGGACGAGCAGTACTTC. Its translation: CASSPGTGESDEQYF. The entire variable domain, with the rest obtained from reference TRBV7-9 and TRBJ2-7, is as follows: DTGVSQNPRHKITKRGQNVTFRCDPISEHNRLYWYRQTLGQGPEFLTYFQNEAQLEKSRLLSDRFSAERPKGSFSTLEIQRTEQGDSAMYLCASSPGTGESDEQYFGPGTRLTVT.

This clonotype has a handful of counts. CDR3 in amino acids: CASSYSRVGSYEQYF. The DNA of the CDR3 is TGTGCCAGCAGTTACAGCAGGGTCGGATCCTACGAGCAGTACTTC. The genes are TRBV6-5 and TRBJ2-7; the D gene is possibly TRBD1 (5 bases). V lost 2 bases and J lost 1, with 12 bases in between. The CDR3 sequence is 15 residues long. Germline V gives CDR1 MNHEY, CDR2 SVGAGI.

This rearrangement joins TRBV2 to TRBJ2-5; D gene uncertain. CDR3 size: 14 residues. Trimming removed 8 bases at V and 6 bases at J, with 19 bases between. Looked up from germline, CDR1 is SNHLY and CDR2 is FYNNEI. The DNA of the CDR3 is TGTGCCAGCTTGAGTACGGACCCCGGACAGACCCAGTACTTC. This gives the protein CASLSTDPGQTQYF.

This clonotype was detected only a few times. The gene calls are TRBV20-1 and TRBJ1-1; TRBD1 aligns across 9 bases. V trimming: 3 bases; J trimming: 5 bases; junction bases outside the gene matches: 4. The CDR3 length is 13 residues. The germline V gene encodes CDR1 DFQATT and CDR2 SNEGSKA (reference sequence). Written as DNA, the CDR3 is TGCAGTGCTAGGACCGGGACAGGGACTGAAGCTTTCTTT. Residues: CSARTGTGTEAFF.

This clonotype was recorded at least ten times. The chain's CDR3 is CASSLQETQYF. The DNA of the CDR3 is TGCGCCAGCAGCTTACAAGAGACCCAGTACTTC. This rearrangement joins TRBV5-1 to TRBJ2-5; the D is unclear. CDR3 length equals 11 residues. Germline values: CDR1 SGHRS, CDR2 YFSETQ. Trimming took 2 bases from V and 2 from J, leaving 1 base between them.

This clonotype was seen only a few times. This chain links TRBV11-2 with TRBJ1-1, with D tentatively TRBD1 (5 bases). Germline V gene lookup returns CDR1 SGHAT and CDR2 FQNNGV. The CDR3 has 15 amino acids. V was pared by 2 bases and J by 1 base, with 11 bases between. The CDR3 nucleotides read TGTGCCAGCAGCTTAACGGGGACCGCGAACACTGAAGCTTTCTTT. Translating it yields CASSLTGTANTEAFF.

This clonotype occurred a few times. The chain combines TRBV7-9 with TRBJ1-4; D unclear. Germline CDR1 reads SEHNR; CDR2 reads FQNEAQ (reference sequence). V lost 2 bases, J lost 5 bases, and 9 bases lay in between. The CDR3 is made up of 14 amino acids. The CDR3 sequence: CASSLRQSNEKLFF. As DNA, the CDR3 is TGTGCCAGCAGCTTACGGCAGTCAAATGAAAAACTGTTTTTT.

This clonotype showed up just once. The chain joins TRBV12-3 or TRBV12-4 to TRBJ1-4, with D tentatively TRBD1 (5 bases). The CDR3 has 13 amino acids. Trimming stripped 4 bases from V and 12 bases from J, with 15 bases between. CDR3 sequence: CASSSLPPGQLFF. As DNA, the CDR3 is TGTGCCAGCAGTTCCCTTCCCCCGGGACAACTGTTTTTT.

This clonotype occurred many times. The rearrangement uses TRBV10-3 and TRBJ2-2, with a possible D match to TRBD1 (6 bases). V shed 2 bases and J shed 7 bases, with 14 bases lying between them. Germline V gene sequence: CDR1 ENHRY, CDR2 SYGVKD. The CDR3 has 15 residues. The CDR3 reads CAISEGTQGGGELFF. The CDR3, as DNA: TGTGCCATCAGTGAGGGGACCCAAGGGGGCGGGGAGCTGTTTTTT.